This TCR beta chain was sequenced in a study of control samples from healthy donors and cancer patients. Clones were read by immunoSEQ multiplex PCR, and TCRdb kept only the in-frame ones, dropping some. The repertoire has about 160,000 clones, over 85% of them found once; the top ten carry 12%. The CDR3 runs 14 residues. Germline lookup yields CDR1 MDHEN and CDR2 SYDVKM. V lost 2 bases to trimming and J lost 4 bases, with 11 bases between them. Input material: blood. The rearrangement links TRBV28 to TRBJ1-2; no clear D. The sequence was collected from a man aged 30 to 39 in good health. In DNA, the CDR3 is TGTGCCAGCAGTTTACCCGGCCCATTCTATGGCTACACCTTC. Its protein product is CASSLPGPFYGYTF.